This T cell receptor (beta chain) was identified during a study of blood T cell repertoires in COVID-19. V lost 2 bases and J 3 bases, leaving 11 bases between the germline ends. Per germline, CDR1 MGHRA and CDR2 YSYEKL. The CDR3 extends over 15 amino acids. Assay used: immunoSEQ multiplex PCR; TCRdb lists only in-frame clones, some missing. The table has some 160,000 clones, approximately 73% seen once. This sequence joins TRBV4-1 and TRBJ2-1; D possibly corresponds to TRBD2 (6 bases). Sequenced input: peripheral blood. The TCR originated in a man aged 60 to 69 with acute or convalescent COVID-19. The CDR3 loop reads CASSQWRDNYNEQFF. The CDR3 DNA reads TGCGCCAGCAGCCAATGGCGGGATAACTACAATGAGCAGTTCTTC.